This TCR beta chain came from a study of cytomegalovirus exposure and HLA in healthy donors. Overall study findings and caveats: It is likely that the observed cluster of highly shared sequence variants was a sequencing artifact. TCR beta sequences reportedly predicted most subjects' HLA-A and HLA-B alleles accurately.

J gave up 3 bases and V 8 bases, and 3 bases lay outside the gene matches. There are 12 residues in the CDR3. In germline, CDR1 is MNHNS, CDR2 SASEGT. About this clone: Its cognate antigen is unknown.

The PCR ran on 60 Vbeta and 13 Jbeta primers. The repertoire was sequenced with immunoSEQ multiplex PCR; TCRdb's copy has only in-frame clones and lacks some. This table has fewer than 150,000 clones, 75% to 90% appearing once. Material for sequencing was PBMCs. The sequence was obtained from a man in his fifties or sixties in good health and CMV-seronegative. The chain has TRBV6-1 and TRBJ1-1; 7 bases align to TRBD1. The CDR3 region is CASRTGDTEAFF. CDR3 nucleotide sequence: TGTGCCAGCCGCACAGGGGACACTGAAGCTTTCTTT.